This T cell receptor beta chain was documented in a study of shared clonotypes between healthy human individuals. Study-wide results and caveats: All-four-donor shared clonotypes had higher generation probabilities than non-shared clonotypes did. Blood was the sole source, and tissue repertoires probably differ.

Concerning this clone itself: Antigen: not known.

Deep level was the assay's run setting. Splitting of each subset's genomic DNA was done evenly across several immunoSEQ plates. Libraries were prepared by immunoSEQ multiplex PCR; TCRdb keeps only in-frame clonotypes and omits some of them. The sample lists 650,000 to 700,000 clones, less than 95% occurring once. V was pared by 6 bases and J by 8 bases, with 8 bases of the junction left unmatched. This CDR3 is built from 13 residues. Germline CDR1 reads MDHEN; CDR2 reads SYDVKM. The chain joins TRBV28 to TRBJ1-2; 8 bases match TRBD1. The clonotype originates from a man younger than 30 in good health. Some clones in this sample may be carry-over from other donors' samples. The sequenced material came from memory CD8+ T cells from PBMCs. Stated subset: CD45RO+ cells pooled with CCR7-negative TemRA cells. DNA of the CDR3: TGTGCCAGCAGACGGACAGGGCAATCGGGCTACACCTTC. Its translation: CASRRTGQSGYTF.